This TCR beta chain was obtained from a study of T cell responses to AZD1222 COVID-19 vaccine. Findings and limits, study-wide: Most donors were white British, females outnumbered males, and clonal diversity was possibly underestimated. Targeting of unmutated variant regions was reportedly seen in nearly half of spike-specific TCRs. Only a handful of people who got AZD1222 tested seropositive at baseline. Repertoires were obtained only post-peak T cell response.

Concerning this clone: Its antigen is as yet unknown.

The germline V gene has CDR1 DFQATT and CDR2 SNEGSKA (reference sequence). This CDR3 comprises 13 residues. V was pared by 3 bases and J by 0 bases, with 9 bases between. Method: immunoSEQ multiplex PCR; TCRdb's copy keeps in-frame clones and lacks some. This sample has 75,000 to 90,000 clones, with 92% found just once. The V and J genes are TRBV20-1 and TRBJ2-7; D could derive from TRBD1 or TRBD2 (5 bases each). This sequence originates from an adult who received the AZD1222 COVID-19 vaccine. The material was peripheral blood, obtained 28 days after the second AZD1222 dose. The CDR3 region has the DNA TGCAGTGCTAGTCTCGGGGCCTCCTACGAGCAGTACTTC. Its translation is CSASLGASYEQYF.